This T cell receptor beta chain was recovered during a study of T cell repertoires in cytomegalovirus infection. At the level of the study: Recently identified HLA-C-restricted and well-studied HLA-B-restricted CMV epitopes were used. Indicated by public TCR beta signatures were CMV infection and matching HLA type.

Concerning this clonotype itself: Antigen unknown.

Study-level results: There were carriers of CMV plus the relevant HLA, and cumulative public TCR beta family frequency identified them. CMV-specific TCR beta clonotypes restricted by HLA-C dominated the ex vivo response.

TCRdb re-called the reads through MiXCR, storing one row per CDR3 protein. This table has about a million distinct CDR3 sequences, around 30% appearing once. The receptor's source is a human donor in good health (CMV status not recorded). Some clones in this sample may be carry-over from other donors' samples. The sequencing used cultured CD8+ T cells from PBMCs, collected from culture after CMV antigen stimulation.

The CDR3: CASSLELAGAVGELFF. The CDR3 DNA is TGTGCCAGCAGCTTAGAGCTAGCGGGGGCGGTCGGGGAGCTGTTTTTT. The V call is TRBV11-2, the J call TRBJ2-2, with 10 bases lining up with TRBD2. Germline CDR1 reads SGHAT; CDR2 reads FQNNGV. The CDR3 extends over 16 amino acids. V lost 0 bases to trimming and J lost 7 bases; unmatched junction nucleotides: 5.